What follows are 28 T cell receptor beta chains derived from one specimen sequenced in a study of cytomegalovirus exposure and HLA in healthy donors. Vbeta (60) and Jbeta (13) primers were used in the PCR. Some clones are missing from TCRdb's copy, which holds only in-frame ones; the method was immunoSEQ multiplex PCR. The sample contains under 200,000 clones, roughly 80% of which appear only once. Source material: PBMCs. The source is a man in his thirties or forties in good health and CMV-seronegative.

The rearrangement links TRBV6-5 to TRBJ1-6; D is perhaps TRBD1 (6 bases). The germline V and J ends were trimmed by 0 bases and 10 bases, with 13 bases remaining between them. The CDR3 is made up of 15 amino acids. Germline V gene sequence: CDR1 MNHEY, CDR2 SVGAGI. CDR3 DNA: TGTGCCAGCAGTTACTCGAGGGGGACCACGTCACCCCTCCACTTT. As protein: CASSYSRGTTSPLHF.

The V call is TRBV9, the J call TRBJ2-7, with D possibly TRBD1 on 7 matching bases. The CDR3 totals 15 residues. Trimming shortened V by 3 bases and J by 5 bases, and 18 bases separated the two germline ends. The germline V gene encodes CDR1 SGDLS and CDR2 YYNGEE. CDR3 sequence reads: CASSEAGGKSHEQYF. The CDR3 nucleotides are TGTGCCAGCAGCGAGGCAGGGGGGAAGAGTCACGAGCAGTACTTC.

The chain combines TRBV28 with TRBJ2-1; 7 bases align to TRBD2. Per germline, CDR1 MDHEN and CDR2 SYDVKM. CDR3 length equals 16 residues. The junction had 8 bases not matched to a gene; V was cut back by 3 bases and J by 3 bases. The CDR3 is CASSFLLADLYNEQFF. The CDR3 coding sequence is TGTGCCAGCAGTTTCCTCCTAGCGGACCTCTACAATGAGCAGTTCTTC.

The chain employs TRBV13 and TRBJ2-5; D not certain. This CDR3 is built from 12 residues. Germline V gives CDR1 PRHDT, CDR2 FYEKMQ (reference sequence). V lost 5 bases, J lost 4 bases, and 8 bases lay in between. In DNA, the CDR3 is TGTGCCAGCAGCCTAAAGATAGAGACCCAGTACTTC. Encoded protein: CASSLKIETQYF.

The V and J genes are TRBV2 and TRBJ2-7; D perhaps matches TRBD1 (6 bases). This CDR3 region has 14 residues. V was cut by 7 bases and J by 9 bases, with 22 bases left in between. Germline-derived CDR1 and CDR2 are SNHLY and FYNNEI. CDR3 DNA sequence: TGTGCCAGCAATCCAGTCCTGGGACACTTCGGGCAGTACTTC. Translation: CASNPVLGHFGQYF.

V gene TRBV2 combines with J gene TRBJ1-1; TRBD1 agrees at 8 bases. This CDR3 has 13 amino acids. From germline, CDR1 is SNHLY and CDR2 FYNNEI. V lost 7 bases to trimming and J lost 7 bases; unmatched junction nucleotides: 8. Written as DNA, the CDR3 is TGTGCCAGCACACGCGACAGGGGCGGTGAAGCTTTCTTT. Encoded protein: CASTRDRGGEAFF.

The chain employs TRBV9 and TRBJ1-2; D is unclear. From germline, CDR1 is SGDLS and CDR2 YYNGEE. The CDR3 covers 14 residues. Trimming removed 0 bases at V and 1 base at J, with 7 bases between. The CDR3 DNA follows: TGTGCCAGCAGCGTAGGAGGATATAACTATGGCTACACCTTC. Protein sequence: CASSVGGYNYGYTF. Full variable domain (remainder filled in from reference TRBV9 and TRBJ1-2): DSGVTQTPKHLITATGQRVTLRCSPRSGDLSVYWYQQSLDQGLQFLIQYYNGEERAKGNILERFSAQQFPDLHSELNLSSLELGDSALYFCASSVGGYNYGYTFGSGTRLTVV.

The V gene is TRBV5-1, the J gene TRBJ2-5; D perhaps matches TRBD2 (6 bases). Germline V gene lookup returns CDR1 SGHRS and CDR2 YFSETQ. The V end lost 7 bases, the J end lost 0 bases, and 13 bases lay between the germline ends. The CDR3 sequence is 14 residues long. The CDR3: CASWRAGHQETQYF. CDR3 DNA sequence: TGCGCCAGCTGGAGGGCAGGACACCAAGAGACCCAGTACTTC.

This clone has just one count. The chain couples TRBV7-9 to TRBJ2-7; possibly TRBD1 for D (5 bases). CDR3 size: 16 residues. The germline gives CDR1 SEHNR, CDR2 FQNEAQ (reference sequence). The V end was cut by 0 bases, the J end by 4 bases, with 16 bases between. CDR3 in amino acids: CASSLALSRENYEQYF. CDR3 nucleotides: TGTGCCAGCAGCTTAGCCCTTTCCAGGGAAAATTACGAGCAGTACTTC. The full variable domain, in which reference TRBV7-9 and TRBJ2-7 provide the parts outside the CDR3, is DTGVSQNPRHKITKRGQNVTFRCDPISEHNRLYWYRQTLGQGPEFLTYFQNEAQLEKSRLLSDRFSAERPKGSFSTLEIQRTEQGDSAMYLCASSLALSRENYEQYFGPGTRLTVT.

The chain recombines TRBV19 with TRBJ1-1; 7 bases agree with TRBD1. V shed 6 bases, J shed 1 base, and the junction held 8 bases outside the gene matches. The length of the CDR3 is 15 residues. Germline loops: CDR1 LNHDA, CDR2 SQIVND (reference sequence). The CDR3 coding sequence is TGTGCCAGTAGGACAGGGAGAGACGAGAACACTGAAGCTTTCTTT. As protein: CASRTGRDENTEAFF.

The chain employs TRBV7-3 and TRBJ2-1; 10 bases match TRBD2. Looked up from germline, CDR1 is SGHTA and CDR2 is FQGTGA. CDR3 length: 16 amino acids. J gave up 8 bases and V 5 bases, and 12 bases lay outside the gene matches. CDR3 region: CASSPRGGLAYHEQFF. CDR3 DNA: TGTGCCAGCAGCCCCAGGGGGGGACTAGCGTATCATGAGCAGTTCTTC.

This sequence joins TRBV10-3 and TRBJ1-2, with 8 nucleotides matching TRBD1. From germline, CDR1 is ENHRY and CDR2 SYGVKD. The CDR3 covers 16 residues. Trimming cost V 0 bases and J 5 bases; bases outside gene matches: 8. The CDR3 DNA reads TGTGCCATCAGTGAGTCATTAGGGACAGGAAATTATGGCTACACCTTC. Translation: CAISESLGTGNYGYTF.

The CDR3 DNA follows: TGTGCCAGCAGTGGGGAATTGGGGGGGACTGGAAACACCATATATTTT. Protein product: CASSGELGGTGNTIYF. The chain links TRBV6-1 to TRBJ1-3, with TRBD1 as a possible D gene (5 bases). V lost 4 bases and J lost 2, with 15 bases in between. Germline CDR1 MNHNS, CDR2 SASEGT. The CDR3 extends over 16 amino acids.

This clone was picked up one time. The gene calls are TRBV5-5 and TRBJ2-7; 8 positions agree with TRBD1. J lost 6 bases, V lost 4 bases, and 18 bases had no gene match. Germline CDR1 reads SGHKS; CDR2 reads YYEKEE (reference sequence). The CDR3 spans 17 residues. The CDR3 region has the DNA TGTGCCAGCAGCCCCGCCCCGGGACAGGATGTCTGGGGCGAGCAGTACTTC. It yields the protein CASSPAPGQDVWGEQYF.

The V gene is TRBV25-1, the J gene TRBJ2-1; no reliable D call. The V gene's germline CDR1 is MGHDK and CDR2 SYGVNS. Trimming removed 4 bases at V and 8 bases at J, with 27 bases between. The CDR3 extends over 18 amino acids. The CDR3 coding sequence is TGTGCCAGCAGTGGCGGCCCCCCAAGCGACTCGACGGCCGATGAGCAGTTCTTC. It codes for CASSGGPPSDSTADEQFF. The complete variable domain, with remaining parts taken from reference TRBV25-1 and TRBJ2-1, reads EADIYQTPRYLVIGTGKKITLECSQTMGHDKMYWYQQDPGMELHLIHYSYGVNSTEKGDLSSESTVSRIRTEHFPLTLESARPSHTSQYLCASSGGPPSDSTADEQFFGPGTRLTVL.

For the CDR3, the DNA is TGTGCCACGGGGGGCCTGGGGAATGAGCAGTTCTTC. It yields the protein CATGGLGNEQFF. This chain joins TRBV7-2 and TRBJ2-1; D may be TRBD2 (7 bases). V was shortened by 10 bases and J by 7 bases, with 14 bases between the two germline ends. Per the germline V gene, CDR1 is SGHTA and CDR2 is FQGNSA. The CDR3 totals 12 residues.

The chain couples TRBV15 to TRBJ2-1, with TRBD1 identical over 8 bases. Looked up from germline, CDR1 is LNHNV and CDR2 is YYDKDF (reference sequence). The CDR3 loop spans 17 amino acids. J was trimmed by 6 bases and V by 0 bases; bases with no gene match: 10. CDR3 amino acids: CATSRDLQGDNLNEQFF. In DNA form, the CDR3 reads TGTGCCACCAGCAGAGATCTACAGGGGGATAACCTCAATGAGCAGTTCTTC. Complete variable domain (other parts from reference TRBV15 and TRBJ2-1): DAMVIQNPRYQVTQFGKPVTLSCSQTLNHNVMYWYQQKSSQAPKLLFHYYDKDFNNEADTPDNFQSRRPNTSFCFLDIRSPGLGDTAMYLCATSRDLQGDNLNEQFFGPGTRLTVL.

This clone appeared a few times. The chain recombines TRBV7-9 with TRBJ2-3; D gene ambiguous. Per germline, CDR1 SEHNR and CDR2 FQNEAQ (reference sequence). Trimming left V 2 bases short and J 6 bases short, with 15 bases between. This CDR3 has 15 amino acids. The CDR3 reads CASSLRSGSWDTQYF. CDR3 coding DNA: TGTGCCAGCAGCTTAAGGTCAGGCTCGTGGGATACGCAGTATTTT. Full variable domain (outside the CDR3, taken from reference TRBV7-9 and TRBJ2-3): DTGVSQNPRHKITKRGQNVTFRCDPISEHNRLYWYRQTLGQGPEFLTYFQNEAQLEKSRLLSDRFSAERPKGSFSTLEIQRTEQGDSAMYLCASSLRSGSWDTQYFGPGTRLTVL.

The chain couples TRBV15 to TRBJ1-1; the D is unclear. Trimming pared 0 bases from V and 1 base from J, leaving 12 bases between. Germline-derived CDR1 and CDR2 are LNHNV and YYDKDF (reference sequence). The CDR3 extends over 16 amino acids. For the CDR3, the DNA is TGTGCCACCAGCAGAGATCGGGAGCAGTCGAACACTGAAGCTTTCTTT. Encoded protein: CATSRDREQSNTEAFF.

The chain uses TRBV7-9 and TRBJ1-5, with TRBD1 as a possible D gene (6 bases). The CDR3 spans 16 residues. Trimming removed 5 bases at V and 3 bases at J, with 17 bases between. Germline V gene sequence: CDR1 SEHNR, CDR2 FQNEAQ (reference sequence). The CDR3 here is CASSEDRVHFNQPQHF. For the CDR3, the DNA is TGTGCCAGCAGCGAGGACAGAGTTCACTTCAATCAGCCCCAGCATTTT.

The chain recombines TRBV18 with TRBJ2-7; maybe TRBD2 (6 bases). V was shortened by 0 bases and J by 4 bases, with 10 bases between the two germline ends. This CDR3 has 14 amino acids. Germline assignment: CDR1 KGHSH and CDR2 LQKENI. CDR3 sequence reads: CASSPPGGRYEQYF. CDR3 coding DNA: TGTGCCAGCTCACCACCGGGGGGTAGGTACGAGCAGTACTTC.

CDR3 in amino acids: CASSLRGGPHTGELFF. The CDR3 DNA is TGCGCCAGCAGCCTGCGGGGGGGGCCCCACACCGGGGAGCTGTTTTTT. The J gene is TRBJ2-2, the V gene TRBV4-3; 9 positions agree with TRBD2. Germline assignment: CDR1 LGHNA and CDR2 YSLEER. The CDR3 is 16 amino acids. The V and J ends lost 4 bases and 3 bases, in that order; junction bases with no gene match: 6.

This chain joins TRBV10-3 and TRBJ2-7; 8 nucleotides match TRBD1. Per germline, CDR1 ENHRY and CDR2 SYGVKD. Trimming took 2 bases from V and 3 from J; bases not matched to a gene: 15. CDR3 length: 18 residues. The CDR3 bases are TGTGCCATCAGTGAGATCGGACAGGGCCCTCGGGAAGACTACGAGCAGTACTTC. It specifies CAISEIGQGPREDYEQYF.

This chain links TRBV15 with TRBJ1-5, with D tentatively TRBD1 (5 bases). From germline, CDR1 is LNHNV and CDR2 YYDKDF (reference sequence). V was trimmed by 0 bases and J by 0 bases, leaving 6 bases between them. CDR3 length: 15 residues. The CDR3 loop is CATSRDRGSNQPQHF. In DNA form, the CDR3 reads TGTGCCACCAGCAGAGATAGGGGTAGCAATCAGCCCCAGCATTTT.

The chain combines TRBV9 with TRBJ1-5; tentatively, D is TRBD1 (5 bases). Between the trimmed V and J ends, which lost 0 bases and 7 bases, there was a span of 11 bases. Germline CDR1 and CDR2: SGDLS and YYNGEE. The CDR3 is 14 residues long. CDR3 sequence (DNA): TGTGCCAGCAGCGTAGGGGGGGAGAACCAGCCCCAGCATTTT. Translation: CASSVGGENQPQHF.

The chain recombines TRBV25-1 with TRBJ2-2; 12 nucleotides align to TRBD2. Per the germline V gene, CDR1 is MGHDK and CDR2 is SYGVNS. Trimming cost V 4 bases and J 5 bases; bases outside gene matches: 5. CDR3 length: 16 amino acids. The CDR3 nucleotides are TGTGCCAGCAGTGGCACCCTAGCGGGAGGGACCGGGGAGCTGTTTTTT. Translating gives CASSGTLAGGTGELFF.

The rearrangement uses TRBV29-1 and TRBJ1-3; D perhaps matches TRBD1 (6 bases). CDR3 length equals 15 residues. The V gene lost 4 bases and the J gene lost 0 bases, with 13 bases spanning the gap. The germline V gene has CDR1 SQVTM and CDR2 ANQGSEA. CDR3 bases: TGCAGCGTTGCAGGGGTCCCACTCTCTGGAAACACCATATATTTT. Protein: CSVAGVPLSGNTIYF.

This rearrangement joins TRBV18 to TRBJ2-5, with D uncertain. Per germline, CDR1 KGHSH and CDR2 LQKENI. V gave up 1 base and J gave up 4 bases, with 4 bases separating them. This CDR3 region has 12 residues. CDR3 in amino acids: CASSPRGETQYF. The DNA for the CDR3 is TGTGCCAGCTCACCACGAGGAGAGACCCAGTACTTC.